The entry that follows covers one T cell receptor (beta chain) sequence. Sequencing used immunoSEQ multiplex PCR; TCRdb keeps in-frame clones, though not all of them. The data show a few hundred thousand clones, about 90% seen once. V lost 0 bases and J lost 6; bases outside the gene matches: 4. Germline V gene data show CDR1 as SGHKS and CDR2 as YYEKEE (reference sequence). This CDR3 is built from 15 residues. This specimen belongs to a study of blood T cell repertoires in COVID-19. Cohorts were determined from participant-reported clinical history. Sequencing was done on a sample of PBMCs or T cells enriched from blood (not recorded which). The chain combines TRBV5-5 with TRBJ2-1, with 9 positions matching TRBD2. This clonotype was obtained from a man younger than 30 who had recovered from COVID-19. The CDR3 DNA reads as TGTGCCAGCAGCTTGGTTGCTAGCGGGGCCAATGAGCAGTTCTTC. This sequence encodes CASSLVASGANEQFF.